These 28 T cell receptor beta chains share one sample of origin, sequenced in a study of T cells in localized non-small cell lung cancer. Sequencing used immunoSEQ multiplex PCR; TCRdb keeps in-frame clones, though not all of them. This table holds about 40,000 clones, about 88% found once. The sequencing used peripheral blood, collected before any cancer treatment. The receptors stem from a man aged 18 to 50 with stage I lung adenocarcinoma.

V is TRBV5-8 and J is TRBJ2-2, with 8 nucleotides matching TRBD1. The germline gives CDR1 SGHTS, CDR2 YDEGEE. Trimming at V came to 4 bases and at J to 4 bases, leaving 6 bases not matched to a gene. This CDR3 region has 15 residues. The chain's CDR3 is CASSRGQGFTGELFF. The CDR3 DNA is TGTGCCAGCAGCCGCGGACAGGGTTTCACCGGGGAGCTGTTTTTT. The variable domain in full, completed from reference TRBV5-8 and TRBJ2-2, reads EAGVTQSPTHLIKTRGQQATLRCSPISGHTSVYWYQQALGLGLQFLLWYDEGEERNRGNFPPRFSGRQFPNYSSELNVNALELEDSALYLCASSRGQGFTGELFFGEGSRLTVL.

This chain joins TRBV30 and TRBJ1-1, with D tentatively TRBD1 (6 bases). V was cut by 3 bases and J by 3 bases, with 14 bases left in between. The germline CDR1 and CDR2 sequences are GTSNPN and SVGIG (reference sequence). CDR3 length equals 14 residues. The DNA of the CDR3 is TGTGCCTGGAGGGAAAGGGGGTTGGACACTGAAGCTTTCTTT. Its translation: CAWRERGLDTEAFF.

The chain combines TRBV27 with TRBJ1-2, with 8 bases that match TRBD1. V trimming: 7 bases; J trimming: 5 bases; junction bases outside the gene matches: 15. This CDR3 is 16 amino acids long. Germline V gene lookup returns CDR1 MNHEY and CDR2 SMNVEV (reference sequence). The CDR3: CASNLQGAPTVYGYTF. The CDR3 DNA reads TGTGCCAGCAACCTTCAGGGGGCCCCTACAGTATATGGCTACACCTTC.

The chain has TRBV5-4 and TRBJ1-2, with 9 positions matching TRBD1. The CDR3 extends over 14 amino acids. Germline CDR1 reads SGHNT; CDR2 reads YYREEE (reference sequence). With 3 bases clipped from V and 5 bases from J, the junction kept 5 bases outside the gene matches. The CDR3 sequence: CASSSGQGSYGYTF. DNA for the CDR3: TGTGCCAGCAGCTCGGGACAGGGTTCTTATGGCTACACCTTC. Filled out from reference TRBV5-4 and TRBJ1-2, the complete variable domain reads ETGVTQSPTHLIKTRGQQVTLRCSSQSGHNTVSWYQQALGQGPQFIFQYYREEENGRGNFPPRFSGLQFPNYSSELNVNALELDDSALYLCASSSGQGSYGYTFGSGTRLTVV.

The V gene is TRBV28, the J gene TRBJ1-2; TRBD1 might be the D (6 bases). Germline CDR1 is MDHEN and CDR2 is SYDVKM. There are 14 residues in the CDR3. Trimming took off 5 bases at V and 2 bases at J, with 12 bases between the two ends. The CDR3 loop is CASSPGQWNYGYTF. CDR3 nucleotide sequence: TGTGCCAGCAGTCCCGGACAGTGGAACTATGGCTACACCTTC.

V gene TRBV19 combines with J gene TRBJ2-2; D gene unclear. The CDR3 consists of 14 residues. Germline V lookup: CDR1 LNHDA, CDR2 SQIVND (reference sequence). V lost 6 bases and J 5 bases, leaving 13 bases between the germline ends. The CDR3 nucleotides are TGTGCCAGTAGCGGCCGGAGCGTGACCGGGGAGCTGTTTTTT. Translated: CASSGRSVTGELFF.

J is TRBJ1-5 and V is TRBV19; 7 bases line up with TRBD1. Trimming cost V 5 bases and J 2 bases; bases outside gene matches: 3. This CDR3 spans 14 amino acids. Germline CDR1 and CDR2: LNHDA and SQIVND (reference sequence). As DNA, the CDR3 is TGTGCCAGTAGTCCAGGGGGAGGCAATCAGCCCCAGCATTTT. Translation: CASSPGGGNQPQHF.

The genes are TRBV5-1 and TRBJ2-5; TRBD2 might be the D (5 bases). The V gene's germline CDR1 is SGHRS and CDR2 YFSETQ. V was clipped by 1 base and J by 3 bases, with 10 bases between them. The CDR3 runs to 14 residues. The CDR3 is CASSLFRTEETQYF. CDR3 DNA: TGCGCCAGCAGCTTGTTTCGGACTGAAGAGACCCAGTACTTC.

The gene calls are TRBV5-1 and TRBJ2-7; the D gene is possibly TRBD2 (5 bases). Germline CDR1 and CDR2: SGHRS and YFSETQ. The V gene lost 3 bases and the J gene lost 2 bases, with 12 bases spanning the gap. This CDR3 is 14 amino acids long. As DNA, the CDR3 is TGCGCCAGCAGCTCAGGACTTGATCCCTACGAGCAGTACTTC. This codes for CASSSGLDPYEQYF. The full variable domain, in which reference TRBV5-1 and TRBJ2-7 provide the parts outside the CDR3, is KAGVTQTPRYLIKTRGQQVTLSCSPISGHRSVSWYQQTPGQGLQFLFEYFSETQRNKGNFPGRFSGRQFSNSRSEMNVSTLELGDSALYLCASSSGLDPYEQYFGPGTRLTVT.

The rearrangement joins TRBV5-1 to TRBJ2-5; maybe TRBD2 (5 bases). The CDR3 extends over 16 amino acids. The germline V gene has CDR1 SGHRS and CDR2 YFSETQ. V was trimmed by 1 base and J by 5 bases, leaving 18 bases between them. For the CDR3, the DNA is TGCGCCAGCAGCTTGTCTTCAGATTCGTCGGGGGAGACCCAGTACTTC. This sequence encodes CASSLSSDSSGETQYF.

The chain joins TRBV7-8 to TRBJ2-7; 8 positions match TRBD1. V trimming: 2 bases; J trimming: 3 bases; junction bases outside the gene matches: 6. Germline-derived CDR1 and CDR2 are SGHVS and FQNEAQ. CDR3 length: 15 residues. CDR3 loop: CASSLQGAIIYEQYF. CDR3 DNA sequence: TGTGCCAGCAGCTTACAGGGGGCTATAATCTACGAGCAGTACTTC. The full variable domain, rest sourced from reference TRBV7-8 and TRBJ2-7, is GAGVSQSPRYKVAKRGQDVALRCDPISGHVSLFWYQQALGQGPEFLTYFQNEAQLDKSGLPSDRFFAERPEGSVSTLKIQRTQQEDSAVYLCASSLQGAIIYEQYFGPGTRLTVT.

This clone was recorded a few times. The chain couples TRBV13 to TRBJ2-4, with 11 bases aligning to TRBD1. The CDR3 spans 16 residues. V was pared by 0 bases and J by 8 bases, with 6 bases of the junction left unmatched. Germline CDR1 PRHDT, CDR2 FYEKMQ (reference sequence). This CDR3 is CASSLGGTGGKDIQYF. The CDR3, as DNA: TGTGCCAGCAGCTTAGGGGGGACAGGGGGAAAGGACATTCAGTACTTC.

The genes are TRBV19 and TRBJ1-1, with 7 bases aligning to TRBD1. With V trimmed by 5 bases and J by 1 base, 13 bases remained unmatched. There are 17 residues in the CDR3. Per germline, CDR1 LNHDA and CDR2 SQIVND (reference sequence). The CDR3: CASSDDHRGGGNTEAFF. CDR3 nucleotide sequence: TGTGCCAGTAGTGACGACCACAGGGGCGGAGGGAACACTGAAGCTTTCTTT.

This chain links TRBV27 with TRBJ1-3, with a tentative D call TRBD1 (5 bases). Germline V CDR1 and CDR2: MNHEY, SMNVEV (reference sequence). Trimming removed 0 bases from V and 1 base from J, with 7 bases in between. The CDR3 spans 15 residues. The CDR3 DNA reads TGTGCCAGCAGTTTATCAGGGGCTTCTGGAAACACCATATATTTT. Translated: CASSLSGASGNTIYF.

The chain has TRBV19 and TRBJ1-5; TRBD1 is a possible D gene (5 bases). The CDR3 spans 13 residues. V was trimmed by 8 bases and J by 5 bases, leaving 13 bases between them. CDR1 and CDR2 (germline): LNHDA, SQIVND (reference sequence). The CDR3 coding sequence is TGTGCCAGTTTAGGGGAAGACCATCAGCCCCAGCATTTT. Protein: CASLGEDHQPQHF.

The rearrangement joins TRBV5-4 to TRBJ2-7, with TRBD2 identical over 7 bases. The CDR3 runs 15 residues. Germline values: CDR1 SGHNT, CDR2 YYREEE (reference sequence). Trimming cost V 4 bases and J 5 bases; bases outside gene matches: 12. DNA for the CDR3: TGTGCCAGCAGCCCGGGGGGTGGCCTCCTAGACGAGCAGTACTTC. It yields the protein CASSPGGGLLDEQYF.

This chain links TRBV6-5 with TRBJ1-5; 10 nucleotides match TRBD1. The germline V gene has CDR1 MNHEY and CDR2 SVGAGI. The CDR3 runs to 15 residues. V shed 6 bases and J 0 bases; nucleotides not matched to a gene: 2. The CDR3 loop reads CASRRDRGSNQPQHF. CDR3 sequence (DNA): TGTGCCAGCAGACGGGACAGGGGTAGCAATCAGCCCCAGCATTTT.

The chain couples TRBV19 to TRBJ1-2; D possibly corresponds to TRBD1 (6 bases). V was clipped by 9 bases and J by 4 bases, with 15 bases between them. The CDR3 contains 13 residues. The germline gives CDR1 LNHDA, CDR2 SQIVND (reference sequence). The CDR3 DNA sequence: TGTGCCAGCTCGATCCCGGGGGCCTATGGCTACACCTTC. This gives the protein CASSIPGAYGYTF.

V and J are TRBV14 and TRBJ2-7, with a weak D call TRBD1 (6 bases). Trimming took off 3 bases at V and 2 bases at J, with 8 bases between the two ends. Germline V gives CDR1 SGHDN, CDR2 FVKESK. The CDR3 sequence is 13 residues long. CDR3 protein: CASSQTGAYEQYF. CDR3 DNA: TGTGCCAGCAGCCAGACAGGAGCCTACGAGCAGTACTTC.

V is TRBV6-1 and J is TRBJ1-5, with 9 bases aligning to TRBD1. Germline V gives CDR1 MNHNS, CDR2 SASEGT. With V trimmed by 1 base and J by 3 bases, 4 bases remained unmatched. The CDR3 covers 16 residues. The DNA of the CDR3 is TGTGCCAGCAGTGAAGTGGACAGGGGATTCAATCAGCCCCAGCATTTT. Translated: CASSEVDRGFNQPQHF.

The rearrangement joins TRBV28 to TRBJ1-1, with TRBD1 matching 7 bases. V was clipped by 6 bases and J by 4 bases; unmatched bases: 8. The CDR3 loop spans 14 amino acids. Looked up from germline, CDR1 is MDHEN and CDR2 is SYDVKM. CDR3 bases: TGTGCCAGCAGGTTTGCAACAGGGGTCACTGAAGCTTTCTTT. This translates into CASRFATGVTEAFF.

The gene calls are TRBV4-3 and TRBJ1-1; TRBD1 matches 7 bases. Germline values: CDR1 LGHNA, CDR2 YSLEER. There are 16 residues in the CDR3. Trimming at V came to 0 bases and at J to 0 bases, leaving 4 bases not matched to a gene. The DNA of the CDR3 is TGCGCCAGCAGCCAAGAGCAGGGGGTCATGAACACTGAAGCTTTCTTT. Translated: CASSQEQGVMNTEAFF.

The rearrangement uses TRBV5-4 and TRBJ1-2, with D maybe TRBD1 (5 bases). The V gene's germline CDR1 is SGHNT and CDR2 YYREEE (reference sequence). V was trimmed by 6 bases and J by 4 bases, leaving 13 bases between them. CDR3 length equals 13 residues. CDR3 sequence reads: CASTPAGSYGYTF. CDR3 DNA sequence: TGTGCCAGCACTCCCGCAGGGTCCTATGGCTACACCTTC.

This chain joins TRBV11-2 and TRBJ2-3; a weak D match, TRBD2 (6 bases). CDR3 length: 15 amino acids. Per the germline V gene, CDR1 is SGHAT and CDR2 is FQNNGV. V lost 1 base and J 8 bases, leaving 16 bases between the germline ends. The DNA of the CDR3 is TGTGCCAGCAGCTTAGTCGGTCGGTGGCGGGGTACGCAGTATTTT. It is translated as CASSLVGRWRGTQYF.

This clone showed up just a few times. This sequence joins TRBV25-1 and TRBJ1-2, with D perhaps TRBD1 (5 bases). This CDR3 contains 14 residues. V shed 2 bases and J shed 2 bases, with 9 bases lying between them. Per germline, CDR1 MGHDK and CDR2 SYGVNS. Here the CDR3 DNA reads TGTGCCAGCAGTGAAAGGGGCAACAACTATGGCTACACCTTC. It yields the protein CASSERGNNYGYTF.

The rearrangement uses TRBV9 and TRBJ1-1; unclear D gene. V gave up 0 bases and J gave up 1 base, with 10 bases separating them. The germline V gene encodes CDR1 SGDLS and CDR2 YYNGEE. CDR3 length: 15 amino acids. CDR3 region: CASSVALTANTEAFF. In nucleotides, the CDR3 is TGTGCCAGCAGCGTAGCCCTGACGGCGAACACTGAAGCTTTCTTT.

V gene TRBV6-1 combines with J gene TRBJ2-3, with D possibly being TRBD1 (6 bases). Germline assignment: CDR1 MNHNS and CDR2 SASEGT. The CDR3 length is 15 residues. Trimming took 7 bases from V and 5 from J, leaving 19 bases between them. The CDR3 DNA sequence: TGTGCCAGCAAGGTACAGGGTAAAGGGGAAGATACGCAGTATTTT. Translated: CASKVQGKGEDTQYF.

The CDR3 DNA follows: TGTGCCAGCTCAGAAATGGCGGGGGGCCGCTACAATGAGCAGTTCTTC. Protein: CASSEMAGGRYNEQFF. This chain connects TRBV18 to TRBJ2-1, with 8 bases fitting TRBD2. Trimming cost V 5 bases and J 3 bases; bases outside gene matches: 9. In germline, CDR1 is KGHSH, CDR2 LQKENI. This CDR3 has 16 residues.